The 26 T cell receptor beta chains below all came from one sample that was sequenced in a study of molecular identifiers for immune sequencing clone quantification. Each CDR3 protein is one row after TCRdb ran MiXCR on the PCR reads. The table has about 640,000 distinct CDR3 sequences, roughly 21% seen once. Sequenced: naive CD8+ T cells from blood, with Jurkat cell RNA spiked in. Regarding subset: FACS-sorted CD8+CD4-CCR7+CD45RA+ naive T cells. The receptors derive from a human donor in good health. Some libraries in this study had Jurkat cell RNA spiked in.

This clonotype was counted at least ten times. CDR3 sequence: CASSFPSAGGPNTGELFF. The CDR3 nucleotides are TGTGCCAGCAGCTTCCCCTCCGCCGGGGGCCCGAACACCGGGGAGCTGTTTTTT. The V gene is TRBV7-9, the J gene TRBJ2-2, with D perhaps being TRBD1 or TRBD2 (6 bases each). Per the germline V gene, CDR1 is SEHNR and CDR2 is FQNEAQ (reference sequence). This CDR3 is 18 amino acids long. Trimming left V 3 bases short and J 0 bases short, with 17 bases between.

V is TRBV5-4 and J is TRBJ2-2; D not resolved. Deletions cut 0 bases from V and 4 bases from J, with 7 bases between. Looked up from germline, CDR1 is SGHNT and CDR2 is YYREEE (reference sequence). This CDR3 comprises 14 residues. CDR3: CASSLGLSTGELFF. The DNA for the CDR3 is TGTGCCAGCAGCTTGGGACTCTCCACCGGGGAGCTGTTTTTT.

The genes are TRBV7-9 and TRBJ2-2; a weak D match, TRBD1 (6 bases). Germline V gene sequence: CDR1 SEHNR, CDR2 FQNEAQ (reference sequence). V was shortened by 5 bases and J by 2 bases, with 18 bases between the two germline ends. The CDR3 spans 17 residues. As DNA, the CDR3 is TGTGCCAGCAGCCCTGTAGACAGGCCGGTCAACACCGGGGAGCTGTTTTTT. Its protein product is CASSPVDRPVNTGELFF.

This clonotype was seen repeatedly, ten times or more. The J gene is TRBJ2-5, the V gene TRBV9; 10 bases agree with TRBD1. The germline V gene encodes CDR1 SGDLS and CDR2 YYNGEE. V lost 3 bases to trimming and J lost 5 bases; unmatched junction nucleotides: 4. The CDR3 runs 14 residues. DNA for the CDR3: TGTGCCAGCAGCGCCCGGGACAGGGGTGAGACCCAGTACTTC. It translates to CASSARDRGETQYF.

The rearrangement uses TRBV5-3 and TRBJ2-7, with TRBD2 as a possible D gene (7 bases). TRBV5-3 is an open reading frame, and its role is uncertain. Deletions cut 8 bases from V and 6 bases from J, with 27 bases between. The CDR3 consists of 16 residues. The CDR3 DNA reads as TGTGCCAGCAGCCTGTACGAGGGGGGGCCCCCTGGCGAGCAGTACTTC. This codes for CASSLYEGGPPGEQYF.

This clonotype has just a few counts. Written as DNA, the CDR3 is TGTGCCAGCAGCTTTAGGGGGGGGAACAATTACTACGAGCAGTACTTC. This sequence encodes CASSFRGGNNYYEQYF. This rearrangement joins TRBV7-2 to TRBJ2-7; a weak D match, TRBD2 (7 bases). The V end was cut by 3 bases, the J end by 3 bases, with 18 bases between. The CDR3 runs to 16 residues. The V gene's germline CDR1 is SGHTA and CDR2 FQGNSA.

This clonotype has a count of ten or more. This rearrangement joins TRBV9 to TRBJ1-1, with unresolved D. The length of the CDR3 is 15 residues. CDR1 SGDLS and CDR2 YYNGEE come from the germline V gene. V was shortened by 1 base and J by 4 bases, with 14 bases between the two germline ends. In DNA, the CDR3 is TGTGCCAGCAGCGTAAGCTGGGTGGGGAGCACTGAAGCTTTCTTT. The encoded protein is CASSVSWVGSTEAFF.

The table lists this clonotype with a few counts. V usage is TRBV7-9 and J usage is TRBJ2-1; TRBD2 agrees at 9 bases. This CDR3 has 15 residues. The trim removed 3 bases at V and 3 bases at J, leaving 3 bases unmatched. Per germline, CDR1 SEHNR and CDR2 FQNEAQ (reference sequence). CDR3 DNA: TGTGCCAGCAGCTTTTGGCGGGAGGGCTACAATGAGCAGTTCTTC. This sequence encodes CASSFWREGYNEQFF.

In its sample, this clonotype was seen many times. This chain uses TRBV7-3 with TRBJ1-1; possibly TRBD1 for D (6 bases). This CDR3 has 17 residues. Germline loops: CDR1 SGHTA, CDR2 FQGTGA. V lost 5 bases and J 3 bases, leaving 22 bases between the germline ends. CDR3: CASSPHGTTLRDTEAFF. The CDR3, as DNA: TGTGCCAGCAGCCCCCATGGGACAACCTTAAGGGACACTGAAGCTTTCTTT.

This clonotype showed up just a few times. The chain is built from TRBV27 and TRBJ2-7; D possibly matches TRBD1 or TRBD2 (5 bases each). The CDR3 runs 13 residues. V lost 7 bases, J lost 4 bases, and 14 bases lay in between. The germline V gene has CDR1 MNHEY and CDR2 SMNVEV (reference sequence). The CDR3 region is CASTSGGGYEQYF. The CDR3 coding sequence is TGTGCCAGCACTTCAGGTGGGGGTTACGAGCAGTACTTC.

This clonotype was picked up a small number of times. The germline gene is not matched at one end of the junction; a read error may be the cause. This sequence joins TRBV5-3 and TRBJ2-1, with D maybe TRBD1 (6 bases). TRBV5-3 is classed as an ORF, of uncertain function. This CDR3 region has 15 residues. CDR3 protein: CASSLGAQTYNEQFF. CDR3 nucleotides: TGTGCCAGCAGCTTGGGGGCGCAGACCTACAATGAGCAGTTCTTC.

This clonotype was counted between two and nine times. The V call is TRBV19, the J call TRBJ1-2, with 9 bases that match TRBD1. The CDR3 is 14 residues long. Germline CDR1 is LNHDA and CDR2 is SQIVND (reference sequence). V was clipped by 6 bases and J by 8 bases; unmatched bases: 10. The CDR3 here is CASSSGQGLSGYTF. CDR3 coding DNA: TGTGCCAGTAGCTCGGGACAGGGTTTGTCGGGCTACACCTTC.

This clonotype was recorded many times. The chain is built from TRBV5-1 and TRBJ1-1, with unresolved D. Per germline, CDR1 SGHRS and CDR2 YFSETQ. The CDR3 has 15 residues. V gave up 1 base and J gave up 0 bases, with 10 bases separating them. The CDR3 is CASSLSHALNTEAFF. The CDR3 region has the DNA TGCGCCAGCAGCTTGTCCCACGCATTGAACACTGAAGCTTTCTTT.

At least ten counts were recorded for this clonotype. The CDR3 coding sequence is TGCAGCGTTGACGACAGGGGGCTTTATGGCTACACCTTC. It yields the protein CSVDDRGLYGYTF. V and J are TRBV29-1 and TRBJ1-2, with 10 bases fitting TRBD1. Germline V CDR1 and CDR2: SQVTM, ANQGSEA. Germline trimming cut 3 bases from V and 5 bases from J; bases unmatched to any gene: 3. This CDR3 spans 13 amino acids. The whole variable domain, remainder taken from reference TRBV29-1 and TRBJ1-2, is SAVISQKPSRDICQRGTSLTIQCQVDSQVTMMFWYRQQPGQSLTLIATANQGSEATYESGFVIDKFPISRPNLTFSTLTVSNMSPEDSSIYLCSVDDRGLYGYTFGSGTRLTVV.

The chain employs TRBV6-2 or TRBV6-3 and TRBJ2-7, with D possibly being TRBD2 (6 bases). CDR3 size: 15 residues. Trimming took off 2 bases at V and 0 bases at J, with 11 bases between the two ends. The V gene's germline CDR1 is MNHEY and CDR2 SVGEGT. This chain's CDR3 is CASSYAGILSYEQYF. Here the CDR3 DNA reads TGTGCCAGCAGTTACGCGGGGATTCTCTCCTACGAGCAGTACTTC.

As to this clonotype: A far larger clone is off by one base, so a read error is likely. The rearrangement joins TRBV6-2 or TRBV6-3 to TRBJ2-5; D is unclear. There are 12 residues in the CDR3. CDR1 and CDR2 (germline): MNHEY, SVGEGT. The CDR3 coding sequence is TGTGCCAGCAGTCCACCGTCAGAGACCCAGTGCTTC. This translates into CASSPPSETQCF.

This clonotype was detected ten times or more. The J gene is TRBJ2-3, the V gene TRBV15; 9 nucleotides agree with TRBD1. The trim removed 7 bases at V and 1 base at J, leaving 6 bases unmatched. Germline V lookup: CDR1 LNHNV, CDR2 YYDKDF (reference sequence). The CDR3 has 15 amino acids. CDR3 in amino acids: CATKQGAMGTDTQYF. The CDR3 DNA is TGTGCCACCAAACAGGGGGCTATGGGCACAGATACGCAGTATTTT.

The chain combines TRBV3-1 with TRBJ1-2; possibly TRBD1 for D (6 bases). The germline gives CDR1 LGHDT, CDR2 YNNKEL (reference sequence). The CDR3 extends over 16 amino acids. V was pared by 2 bases and J by 4 bases, with 17 bases between. The CDR3 loop is CASSQFKGGYPYGYTF. In nucleotides, the CDR3 is TGTGCCAGCAGCCAATTCAAAGGGGGATACCCCTATGGCTACACCTTC.

This clonotype has a handful of counts. The rearrangement joins TRBV6-7 to TRBJ1-1; D gene unclear. TRBV6-7 is assigned to the ORF class and has an uncertain function. CDR3 length: 13 residues. The germline V and J ends were trimmed by 2 bases and 2 bases, with 6 bases remaining between them. The CDR3 DNA sequence: TGTGCCAGCAGTTACCCCAGAAACACTGAAGCTTTCTTT. This sequence encodes CASSYPRNTEAFF.

This clonotype was detected ten times or more. The chain recombines TRBV29-1 with TRBJ1-1; D possibly corresponds to TRBD1 (5 bases). The CDR3 is 14 residues long. From germline, CDR1 is SQVTM and CDR2 ANQGSEA. V gave up 2 bases and J gave up 4 bases, with 14 bases separating them. DNA for the CDR3: TGCAGCGTTGAAAACCCGGGGCGCGTCACTGAAGCTTTCTTT. This codes for CSVENPGRVTEAFF.

This clonotype appeared many times. The chain carries TRBV27 and TRBJ1-1; no definite D call. V lost 7 bases and J lost 7, with 16 bases in between. Per the germline V gene, CDR1 is MNHEY and CDR2 is SMNVEV (reference sequence). CDR3 length: 13 amino acids. DNA of the CDR3: TGTGCCAGCACGATATTCCCGGGGTTTGAAGCTTTCTTT. This translates into CASTIFPGFEAFF.

This clonotype has a count of ten or more. The genes are TRBV2 and TRBJ2-7; tentative D call: TRBD2 (5 bases). The germline V gene encodes CDR1 SNHLY and CDR2 FYNNEI. Trimming cost V 6 bases and J 3 bases, with 12 bases left between them. CDR3 length: 13 residues. In DNA, the CDR3 is TGTGCCAGCAGCCCGGGGTGGAGCTACGAGCAGTACTTC. Translating gives CASSPGWSYEQYF. The full variable domain, its missing parts supplied by reference TRBV2 and TRBJ2-7, is EPEVTQTPSHQVTQMGQEVILRCVPISNHLYFYWYRQILGQKVEFLVSFYNNEISEKSEIFDDQFSVERPDGSNFTLKIRSTKLEDSAMYFCASSPGWSYEQYFGPGTRLTVT.

This clonotype was counted many times. This chain connects TRBV29-1 to TRBJ2-3, with D unclear. The CDR3 is made up of 16 amino acids. CDR1 is SQVTM and CDR2 is ANQGSEA in the germline V gene. V lost 1 base, J lost 0 bases, and 14 bases lay in between. The CDR3 bases are TGCAGCGTTGAAGTGTCCGGCCCCTATAGCACAGATACGCAGTATTTT. Translating it yields CSVEVSGPYSTDTQYF.

This clonotype was recorded many times. This sequence joins TRBV6-5 and TRBJ2-3; 10 bases are shared with TRBD1. The CDR3 spans 14 residues. V shed 5 bases and J 6 bases; nucleotides not matched to a gene: 5. Germline loops: CDR1 MNHEY, CDR2 SVGAGI. CDR3 region: CASSQTGGWDTQYF. As DNA, the CDR3 is TGTGCCAGCAGTCAGACAGGGGGCTGGGATACGCAGTATTTT.

This clonotype has ten or more counts. This chain connects TRBV12-3 or TRBV12-4 to TRBJ2-3; 12 bases fit TRBD2. The V segment lost 8 bases and the J segment 1 base; nucleotides outside the gene matches: 4. The CDR3 is 15 residues long. The chain's CDR3 is CASLTSGGRTDTQYF. In DNA form, the CDR3 reads TGTGCCAGCCTAACTAGCGGGGGGCGCACAGATACGCAGTATTTT.

V usage is TRBV19 and J usage is TRBJ2-1, with 8 nucleotides matching TRBD2. The J segment lost 9 bases and the V segment lost 7 bases, leaving 5 bases of the junction unmatched. This CDR3 is 12 amino acids long. CDR1 is LNHDA, CDR2 SQIVND, per germline (reference sequence). The CDR3 coding sequence is TGTGCCAGTACGGGACTAGTAGGTGAGCAGTTCTTC. Translation: CASTGLVGEQFF.